This T cell receptor (beta chain) was sequenced in a study of STAT5B mutations in CD4+ large granular lymphocyte leukemia. Concerning this clone itself: Antigen specificity is unknown.

Looked up from germline, CDR1 is SGHDT and CDR2 is YYEEEE. The CDR3 covers 14 residues. V lost 1 base, J lost 3 bases, and 11 bases lay in between. Regarding the study as a whole: Patient CD4-sorted repertoires stayed more clonal than healthy ones after leukemic-clone removal.

TCRdb's copy holds only in-frame clones and misses some; the assay was immunoSEQ multiplex PCR. The data show more than 1,500 clones, with over 60% seen just once and approximately 90% held by the top ten. The genes are TRBV5-6 and TRBJ2-7; tentative D call: TRBD2 (6 bases). Sequencing used PBMCs. The source is a woman aged 70-85 years with CD4+ T-cell large granular lymphocyte leukemia. The CDR3 protein is CASSLTGVNYEQYV. The CDR3 region has the DNA TGTGCCAGCAGCTTGACGGGGGTTAACTACGAGCAGTACGTC.